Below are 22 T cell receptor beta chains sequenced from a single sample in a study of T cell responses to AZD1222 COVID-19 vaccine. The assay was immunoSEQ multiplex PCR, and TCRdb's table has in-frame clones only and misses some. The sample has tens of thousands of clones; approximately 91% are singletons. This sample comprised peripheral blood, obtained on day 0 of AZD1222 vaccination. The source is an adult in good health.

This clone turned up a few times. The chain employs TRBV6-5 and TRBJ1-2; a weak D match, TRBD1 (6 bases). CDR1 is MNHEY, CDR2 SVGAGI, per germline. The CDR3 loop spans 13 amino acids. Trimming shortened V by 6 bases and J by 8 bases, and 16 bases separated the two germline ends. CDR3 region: CASSRTGRGGYTF. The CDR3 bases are TGTGCCAGCAGCCGTACAGGGCGAGGGGGCTACACCTTC.

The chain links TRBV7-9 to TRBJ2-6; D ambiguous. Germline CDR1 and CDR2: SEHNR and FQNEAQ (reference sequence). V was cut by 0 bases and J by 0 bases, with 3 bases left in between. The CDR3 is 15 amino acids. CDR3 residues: CASSLADSGANVLTF. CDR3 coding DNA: TGTGCCAGCAGCTTAGCTGACTCTGGGGCCAACGTCCTGACTTTC.

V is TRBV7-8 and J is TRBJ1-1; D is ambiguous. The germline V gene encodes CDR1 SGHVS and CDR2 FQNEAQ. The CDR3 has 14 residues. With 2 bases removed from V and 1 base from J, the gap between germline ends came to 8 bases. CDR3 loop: CASSLIRQNTEAFF. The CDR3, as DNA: TGTGCCAGCAGCTTAATACGACAGAACACTGAAGCTTTCTTT.

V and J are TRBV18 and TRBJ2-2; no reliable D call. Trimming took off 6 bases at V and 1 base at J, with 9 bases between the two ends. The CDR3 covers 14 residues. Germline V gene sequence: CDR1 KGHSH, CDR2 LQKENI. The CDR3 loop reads CASSPPGNTGELFF. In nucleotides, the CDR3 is TGTGCCAGCTCGCCCCCCGGGAACACCGGGGAGCTGTTTTTT.

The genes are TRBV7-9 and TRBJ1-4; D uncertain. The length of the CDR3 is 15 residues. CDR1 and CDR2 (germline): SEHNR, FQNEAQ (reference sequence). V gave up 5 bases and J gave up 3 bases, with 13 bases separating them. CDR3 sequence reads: CASSVTAGANEKLFF. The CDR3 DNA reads TGTGCCAGCAGCGTAACAGCCGGGGCTAATGAAAAACTGTTTTTT. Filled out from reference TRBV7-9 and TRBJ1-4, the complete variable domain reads DTGVSQNPRHKITKRGQNVTFRCDPISEHNRLYWYRQTLGQGPEFLTYFQNEAQLEKSRLLSDRFSAERPKGSFSTLEIQRTEQGDSAMYLCASSVTAGANEKLFFGSGTQLSVL.

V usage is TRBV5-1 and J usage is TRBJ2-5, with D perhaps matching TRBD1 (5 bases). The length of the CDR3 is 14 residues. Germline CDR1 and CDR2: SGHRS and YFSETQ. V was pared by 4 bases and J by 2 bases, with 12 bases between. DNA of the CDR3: TGCGCCAGCAGCCTACAGGCAAATCAAGAGACCCAGTACTTC. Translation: CASSLQANQETQYF.

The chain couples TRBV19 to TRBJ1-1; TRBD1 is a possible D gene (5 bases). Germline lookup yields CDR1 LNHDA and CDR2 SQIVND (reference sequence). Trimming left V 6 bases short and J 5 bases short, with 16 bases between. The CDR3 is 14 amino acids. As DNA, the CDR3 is TGTGCCAGTAGAGCTCCGGGGAAGGGGACTGAAGCTTTCTTT. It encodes CASRAPGKGTEAFF.

DNA for the CDR3: TGTGCCAGCAGGTCCCGGAGTCAGGGGGTCTACGAGCAGTACTTC. This gives the protein CASRSRSQGVYEQYF. The chain links TRBV7-2 to TRBJ2-7; 7 bases map to TRBD1. V lost 6 bases and J lost 3; bases outside the gene matches: 11. The CDR3 extends over 15 amino acids. Germline V gives CDR1 SGHTA, CDR2 FQGNSA. The full variable domain, its missing parts supplied by reference TRBV7-2 and TRBJ2-7, is GAGVSQSPSNKVTEKGKDVELRCDPISGHTALYWYRQSLGQGLEFLIYFQGNSAPDKSGLPSDRFSAERTGGSVSTLTIQRTQQEDSAVYLCASRSRSQGVYEQYFGPGTRLTVT.

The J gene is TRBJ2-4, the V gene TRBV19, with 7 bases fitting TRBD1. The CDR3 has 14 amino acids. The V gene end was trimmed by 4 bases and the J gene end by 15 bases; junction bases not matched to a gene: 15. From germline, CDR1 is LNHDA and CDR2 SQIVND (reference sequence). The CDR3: CASSTQMTGLVLYF. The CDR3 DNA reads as TGTGCCAGTAGTACTCAAATGACAGGGTTGGTTCTGTACTTC.

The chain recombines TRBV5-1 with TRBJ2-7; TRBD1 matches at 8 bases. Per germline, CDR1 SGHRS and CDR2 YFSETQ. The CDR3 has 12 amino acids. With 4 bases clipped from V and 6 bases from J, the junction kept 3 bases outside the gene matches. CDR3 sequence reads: CASSGGQGEQYF. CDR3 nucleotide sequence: TGCGCCAGCAGCGGTGGACAGGGCGAGCAGTACTTC.

The CDR3 loop reads CASSLAERTGADSPLHF. The DNA for the CDR3 is TGTGCCAGCAGCTTAGCAGAACGGACAGGGGCGGATTCACCCCTCCACTTT. The chain recombines TRBV7-8 with TRBJ1-6; TRBD1 agrees at 9 bases. CDR1 is SGHVS and CDR2 is FQNEAQ in the germline V gene. J lost 8 bases, V lost 0 bases, and 8 bases had no gene match. CDR3 length equals 17 residues.

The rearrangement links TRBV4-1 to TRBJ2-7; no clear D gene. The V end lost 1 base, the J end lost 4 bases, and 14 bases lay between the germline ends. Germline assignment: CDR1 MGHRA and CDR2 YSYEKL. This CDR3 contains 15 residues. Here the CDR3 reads CASSQGFLGRYEQYF. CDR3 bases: TGCGCCAGCAGCCAAGGGTTCCTGGGCCGTTACGAGCAGTACTTC.

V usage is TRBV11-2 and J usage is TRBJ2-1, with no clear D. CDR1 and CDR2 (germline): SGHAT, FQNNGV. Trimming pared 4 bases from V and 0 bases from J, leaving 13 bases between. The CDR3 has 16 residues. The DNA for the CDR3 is TGTGCCAGCAGCTCCAGGACGAGGTTCTCCTACAATGAGCAGTTCTTC. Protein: CASSSRTRFSYNEQFF.

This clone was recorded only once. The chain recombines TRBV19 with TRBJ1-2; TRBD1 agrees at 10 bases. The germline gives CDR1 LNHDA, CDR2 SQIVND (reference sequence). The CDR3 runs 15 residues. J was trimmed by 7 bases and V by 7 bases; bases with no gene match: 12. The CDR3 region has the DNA TGTGCCAGTACTTCAACCGGGACAGGGGCCTTTGGCTACACCTTC. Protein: CASTSTGTGAFGYTF. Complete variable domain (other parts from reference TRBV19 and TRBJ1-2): DGGITQSPKYLFRKEGQNVTLSCEQNLNHDAMYWYRQDPGQGLRLIYYSQIVNDFQKGDIAEGYSVSREKKESFPLTVTSAQKNPTAFYLCASTSTGTGAFGYTFGSGTRLTVV.

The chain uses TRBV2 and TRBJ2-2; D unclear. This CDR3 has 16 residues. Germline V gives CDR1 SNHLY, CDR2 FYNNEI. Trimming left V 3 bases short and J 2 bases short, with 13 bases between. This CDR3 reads CASSDNRVRNTGELFF. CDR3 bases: TGTGCCAGCAGTGACAATAGGGTTAGAAACACCGGGGAGCTGTTTTTT.

The CDR3, as DNA: TGCGCCAGCAGCTCGGCCCCCGCCTCGGGGGGTAGTTCACCCCTCCACTTT. It translates to CASSSAPASGGSSPLHF. The rearrangement uses TRBV5-1 and TRBJ1-6, with D possibly being TRBD1 (5 bases). The germline gives CDR1 SGHRS, CDR2 YFSETQ. The CDR3 totals 17 residues. V lost 3 bases, J lost 9 bases, and 22 bases lay in between. The whole variable domain, remainder taken from reference TRBV5-1 and TRBJ1-6, is KAGVTQTPRYLIKTRGQQVTLSCSPISGHRSVSWYQQTPGQGLQFLFEYFSETQRNKGNFPGRFSGRQFSNSRSEMNVSTLELGDSALYLCASSSAPASGGSSPLHFGNGTRLTVT.

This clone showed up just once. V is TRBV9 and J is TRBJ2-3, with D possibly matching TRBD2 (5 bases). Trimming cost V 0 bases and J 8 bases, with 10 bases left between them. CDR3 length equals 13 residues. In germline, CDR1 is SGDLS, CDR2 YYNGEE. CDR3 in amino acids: CASSVAGLGTQYF. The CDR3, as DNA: TGTGCCAGCAGCGTAGCGGGATTGGGTACGCAGTATTTT.

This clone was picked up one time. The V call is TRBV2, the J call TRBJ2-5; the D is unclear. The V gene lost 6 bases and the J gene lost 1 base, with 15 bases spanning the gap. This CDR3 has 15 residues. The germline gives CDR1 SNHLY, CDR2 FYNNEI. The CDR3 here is CASSPLVGIQETQYF. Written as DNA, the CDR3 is TGTGCCAGCAGCCCCCTGGTGGGGATCCAAGAGACCCAGTACTTC.

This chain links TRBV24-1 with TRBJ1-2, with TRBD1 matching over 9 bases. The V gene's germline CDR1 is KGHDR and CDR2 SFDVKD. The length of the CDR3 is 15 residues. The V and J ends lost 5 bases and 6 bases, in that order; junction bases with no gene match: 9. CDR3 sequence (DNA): TGTGCCACCAGTGGCTTAGACAGGGGGGTTGATGGCTACACCTTC. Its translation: CATSGLDRGVDGYTF.

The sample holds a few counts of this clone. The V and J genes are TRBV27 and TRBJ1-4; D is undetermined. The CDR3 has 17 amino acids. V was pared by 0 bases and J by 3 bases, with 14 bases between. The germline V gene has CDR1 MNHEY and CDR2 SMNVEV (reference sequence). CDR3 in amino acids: CASSLSGFGVANEKLFF. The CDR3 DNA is TGTGCCAGCAGTTTATCGGGTTTTGGGGTGGCTAATGAAAAACTGTTTTTT. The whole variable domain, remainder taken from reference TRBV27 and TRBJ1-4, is EAQVTQNPRYLITVTGKKLTVTCSQNMNHEYMSWYRQDPGLGLRQIYYSMNVEVTDKGDVPEGYKVSRKEKRNFPLILESPSPNQTSLYFCASSLSGFGVANEKLFFGSGTQLSVL.

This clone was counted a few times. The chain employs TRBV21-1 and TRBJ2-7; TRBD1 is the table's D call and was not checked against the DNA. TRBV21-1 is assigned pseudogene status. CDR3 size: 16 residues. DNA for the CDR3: TGTGCCAGCAGCTCCCCGACCCGGGACAAGACCTACGAGCAGTACTTC. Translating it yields CASSSPTRDKTYEQYF.

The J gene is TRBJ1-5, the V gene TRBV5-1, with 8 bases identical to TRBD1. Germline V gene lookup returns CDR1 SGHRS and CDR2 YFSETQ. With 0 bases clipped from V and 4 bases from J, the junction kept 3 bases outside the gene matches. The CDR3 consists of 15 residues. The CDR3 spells CASSLVGTGNQPQHF. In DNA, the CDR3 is TGCGCCAGCAGCTTGGTTGGGACAGGTAATCAGCCCCAGCATTTT.